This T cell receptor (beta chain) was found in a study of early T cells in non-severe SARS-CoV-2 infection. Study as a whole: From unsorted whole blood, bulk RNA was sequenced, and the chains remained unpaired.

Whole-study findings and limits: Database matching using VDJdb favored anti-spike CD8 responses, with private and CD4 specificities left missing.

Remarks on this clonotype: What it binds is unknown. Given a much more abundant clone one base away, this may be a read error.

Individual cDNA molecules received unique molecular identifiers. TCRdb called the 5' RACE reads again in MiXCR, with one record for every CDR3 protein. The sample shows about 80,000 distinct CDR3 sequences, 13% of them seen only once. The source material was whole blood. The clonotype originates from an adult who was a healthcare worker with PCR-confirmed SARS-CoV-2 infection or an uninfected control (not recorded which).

CDR3 sequence reads: CASGLVLALARGTTYNEQFF. CDR3 bases: TGTGCTAGTGGTTTGGTACTGGCCTTAGCGAGGGGGACGACCTACAATGAGCAGTTCTTC. This chain connects TRBV12-5 to TRBJ2-1; D perhaps matches TRBD1 (6 bases). The germline V and J ends were trimmed by 0 bases and 2 bases, with 23 bases remaining between them. This CDR3 has 20 residues. Germline values: CDR1 LGHNT, CDR2 FRNRAP.